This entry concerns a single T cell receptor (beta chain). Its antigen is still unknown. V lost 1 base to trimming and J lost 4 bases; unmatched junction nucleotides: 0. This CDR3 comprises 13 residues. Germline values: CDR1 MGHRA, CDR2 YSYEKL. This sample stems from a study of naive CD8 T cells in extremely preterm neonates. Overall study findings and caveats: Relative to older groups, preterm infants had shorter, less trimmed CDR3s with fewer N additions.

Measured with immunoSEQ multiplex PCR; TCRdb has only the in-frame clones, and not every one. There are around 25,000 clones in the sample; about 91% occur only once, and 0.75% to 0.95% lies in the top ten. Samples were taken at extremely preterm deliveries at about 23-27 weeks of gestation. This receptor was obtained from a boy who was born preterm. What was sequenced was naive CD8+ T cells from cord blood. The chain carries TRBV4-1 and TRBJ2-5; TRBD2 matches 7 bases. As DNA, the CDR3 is TGCGCCAGCAGCCAAGGACTAGCAGAGACCCAGTACTTC. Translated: CASSQGLAETQYF.